Here is one TCR beta chain with its context. This clone was found many times. Its recognized antigen is unknown. No much larger clonotype is one base removed from it; base qualities were not supplied. These data are taken from a study of blood T cell repertoires in COVID-19 (dated by TCRdb to the early 2020s). For the wider study: Collaborator samples came from the United States, Italy and Spain and covered acute and convalescent phases of COVID-19. A freely available public database, intended as a resource for researchers studying the immune response to SARS-CoV-2, is where the repertoires were released. The prospective study material was composed of cDNA or gDNA derived from T cells, B-cell-depleted T cells, or PBMCs. Sample metadata almost always included a de-identified subject ID, COVID-19 status, age in years and sex. Subjects who had been exposed to COVID-19, were actively infected with it, or had recovered from it provided the deeply sampled blood TCRbeta repertoires that made up the dataset. The samples were drawn from the first 160 participants of the ongoing ImmuneRACE study and from 1,254 subjects provided by 6 global collaborators. Where HLA class I and class II types were available, the types were taken from metadata supplied by the sample provider, not from assay-based typing.

Study-level results and caveats: The quantity of clinical and demographic metadata differed by source and by participant and was supplied without curation.

TCRbeta CDR3 regions were amplified from genomic DNA by means of the immunoSEQ Assay, a bias-controlled multiplex PCR. For the original study's pipeline: The number of nucleated cells in each sample was estimated by amplification of reference gene primers within the assay. Sequence reads were collapsed and filtered to measure the absolute abundance of every unique TCRbeta CDR3 rearrangement. For each sample, productive Simpson clonality was calculated by taking the square root of Simpson's diversity index across productive rearrangements. TCRdb mirrors the immuneACCESS table, restricted to in-frame sequences. Some clones are absent from its copies; in checked studies, under half trace to an unresolved V gene, and the reason for the others is unknown. V and J calls and clone size are as listed in that table; D and trimming were resolved from the DNA. The table for this sample lists about 160,000 clones; 90% of them were counted only once. The top ten clones comprise approximately 0.56% of the sample.

The collaborating institutions used their own protocols to collect whole blood in K2EDTA tubes. For TCRbeta analysis, collaborators shipped samples as frozen whole blood, isolated PBMCs, or DNA extracted from either of those sample types. Reading the germline V gene (reference sequence) gives CDR1 MNHEY and CDR2 SMNVEV. V is pared back by 8 bases and J by 3 bases, with 11 bases lying between the germline termini. From the cysteine through the phenylalanine, the CDR3 covers 13 amino acids. Of the read, only the CDR3 DNA is kept; its 39 bases are in frame from base 1. This sequence originates from a man aged 50-59 years with acute or convalescent COVID-19. Here the chain combines TRBV27 and TRBJ1-5; a weak D assignment points to TRBD1 (6 bases agree). Sample: peripheral blood. The encoded CDR3 is CASGQMFNQPQHF. The nucleotide sequence is TGTGCCAGCGGACAGATGTTCAATCAGCCCCAGCATTTT.